A single TCR beta chain is shown here with its context. The antigen is not known. The record originates from a study of cytomegalovirus exposure and HLA in healthy donors. Regarding the study as a whole: Subsequent analysis found a tendency for first-cohort TCR clusters to co-occur within the 90 to 150 validation repertoires. A few of the chains that were CMV-associated were confirmed in vitro to be specific for CMV antigens. Generally TCR sequences proved uncommon, though certain public TCRs appeared in numerous donors.

This CDR3 spans 12 amino acids. The germline V gene has CDR1 SNHLY and CDR2 FYNNEI. With V trimmed by 6 bases and J by 5 bases, 3 bases remained unmatched. Sequencing used immunoSEQ multiplex PCR; TCRdb keeps in-frame clones, though not all of them. This sample has roughly 170,000 clones; 65% to 85% occur once, and the top ten carry 2.5% to 3.5%. The sequenced sample was PBMCs. This sequence joins TRBV2 and TRBJ2-5, with TRBD1 matching 7 bases. The receptor's source is a woman aged 18-30 years in good health and CMV-seropositive. CDR3 protein: CASRQGWETQYF. The CDR3 DNA follows: TGTGCCAGCAGACAGGGGTGGGAGACCCAGTACTTC.